The clone carrying this T cell receptor beta chain appeared a few times. Its antigen is unknown. The genes and germline here are from mouse. Read data end 4 residues before the CDR3 end; the end is taken from the germline J gene. The sample contains more than one DNA sequence encoding this CDR3. Germline loops: CDR1 NSQYPW, CDR2 LRSPGD (reference sequence). CDR3 length: 14 residues. Trimming removed 4 bases at V and 0 bases at J, with 7 bases between. This entry belongs to a study of CD8+ T cells in alopecia areata. Study as a whole: C3H/HeJ donors with spontaneous alopecia, roughly 6-13 months old, supplied skin grafts to roughly 7-11-week-old female C3H/HeJ mice. Whole-study findings and limits: Higher clonality was seen in lesional scalp than in normal scalp, especially in alopecia totalis/universalis.

The authors extracted RNA and reverse transcribed it into cDNA as the sequencing template. Only in-frame clones appear in the TCRdb table, and some are missing; sequencing was by immunoSEQ multiplex PCR. This sample shows about 270,000 clones and no singletons; 1.2% rests with the ten largest. The authors sorted pooled cutaneous lymph node cells using CD4, CD8alpha, NKG2D, NKG2ACE and other markers. The source of this sequence is a C3H/HeJ mouse with alopecia areata. The strain's MHC type: H2-k. V usage is TRBV1 and J usage is TRBJ2-1, with TRBD1 as a possible D gene (6 bases). Source material: CD4+ T cells sorted from a lymph node. CDR3 DNA (partial): TGCACCTGCAGTGACAGGGATAACTATGCT. Protein sequence: CTCSDRDNYA. The full CDR3 protein is CTCSDRDNYAEQFF. Filled out from reference TRBV1 and TRBJ2-1, the complete variable domain reads VTLLEQNPRWRLVPRGQAVNLRCILKNSQYPWMSWYQQDLQKQLQWLFTLRSPGDKEVKSLPGADYLATRVTDTELRLQVANMSQGRTLYCTCSDRDNYAEQFFGPGTRLTVL.